This T cell receptor (beta chain) was documented in a study of metastatic and nonmetastatic thyroid tumors. About the research overall: From malignant and benign thyroid patients, repertoires in blood and in tumor or nodule tissue were compared. Findings and limits, study-wide: A significant increase in TCR beta diversity was reportedly seen in malignant thyroid tumors relative to benign nodules, in blood and tumor.

Nobody among the patients had been given any treatment before thyroid surgery. As for this clone: The antigen remains unidentified.

J gave up 4 bases and V 1 base, and 7 bases lay outside the gene matches. CDR3 length: 15 amino acids. CDR1 and CDR2 (germline): MGHRA, YSYEKL. Under the authors' procedure: Variation in CDR3 across clinicopathological groups served as the basis for constructing a distant-metastasis classifier in papillary thyroid cancer. TCRdb reprocessed the PCR reads using MiXCR. Clone size and V and J calls follow TCRdb, not the original study. The sample lists approximately 35,000 clones; around 23% were seen once. This receptor was identified in a male donor with papillary thyroid cancer or a benign thyroid nodule (not recorded which). Some clones in this sample may be carry-over from other donors' samples. Sequenced sample: tumor tissue. The V and J genes are TRBV4-1 and TRBJ2-7; TRBD2 matches 7 bases. CDR3 nucleotide sequence: TGCGCCAGCAGCCAAGGGGGCGGGAGTGGGTACGAGCAGTACTTC. Translated, it gives CASSQGGGSGYEQYF.